This T cell receptor beta chain was profiled in a study of T cells after yellow fever vaccination. With V trimmed by 3 bases and J by 4 bases, 3 bases remained unmatched. Germline CDR1 and CDR2: SGHDT and YYEEEE. This CDR3 contains 13 residues. Study observations and caveats: Most clones from primary vaccination were detected again post-booster (roughly 96% CD4, roughly 85% CD8).

In its sample, this clonotype was seen many times. Its target is unknown. TCRdb independently ran MiXCR on the 5' RACE reads; one entry per CDR3 protein. The data contain 70,000 or so distinct CDR3 sequences, approximately 5.9% of them singletons. This receptor was identified in a man younger than 30 who received the YFV17D yellow fever vaccine. This specimen consisted of CD4+ T cells sorted from PBMCs, obtained roughly 14 days after the first yellow fever vaccination. The chain is built from TRBV5-6 and TRBJ1-2, with TRBD1 identical over 7 bases. The CDR3 is CASSSTGVYGYTF. CDR3 bases: TGTGCCAGCAGCTCTACAGGGGTCTATGGCTACACCTTC. The full variable domain, in which reference TRBV5-6 and TRBJ1-2 provide the parts outside the CDR3, is DAGVTQSPTHLIKTRGQQVTLRCSPKSGHDTVSWYQQALGQGPQFIFQYYEEEERQRGNFPDRFSGHQFPNYSSELNVNALLLGDSALYLCASSSTGVYGYTFGSGTRLTVV.